The 16 T cell receptor beta chains below come from one sample, sequenced in a study of T-cell reconstitution after alpha-beta-depleted transplantation in children. The TCRbeta library incorporated unique molecular identifiers. TCRdb analysed the PCR reads with MiXCR anew, one entry per CDR3 protein. The sample holds more than 250,000 distinct CDR3 sequences, 9.5% to 10% seen once. The sequenced sample was PBMCs from the stem cell graft donor, obtained from the stem cell graft. The receptors shown here come from a human donor who donated a stem cell graft to a child with SCID.

CDR3 nucleotide sequence: TGTGCCAGCAGTGAAGGAGTCCAGGGGCCGCAAGAGACCCAGTACTTC. The encoded protein is CASSEGVQGPQETQYF. The V and J genes are TRBV25-1 and TRBJ2-5; TRBD1 might be the D (6 bases). Deletions cut 2 bases from V and 2 bases from J, with 15 bases between. Germline V lookup: CDR1 MGHDK, CDR2 SYGVNS. The CDR3 is 16 residues long.

This clonotype was observed a handful of times. The V call is TRBV6-5, the J call TRBJ2-1; D is uncertain. This CDR3 region has 11 residues. Trimming removed 11 bases at V and 7 bases at J, with 12 bases between. In germline, CDR1 is MNHEY, CDR2 SVGAGI. The CDR3 DNA reads as TGTGCCGCTAATTCTGGGAATGAGCAGTTCTTC. Protein product: CAANSGNEQFF.

This clonotype has a handful of counts. This chain connects TRBV5-1 to TRBJ2-3, with TRBD2 matching over 14 bases. CDR3 length: 18 amino acids. Germline-derived CDR1 and CDR2 are SGHRS and YFSETQ. Trimming took 4 bases from V and 4 from J; bases not matched to a gene: 11. The chain's CDR3 is CASSLTGTSGGPPDTQYF. The CDR3 nucleotides read TGCGCCAGCAGCCTCACCGGGACTAGCGGGGGCCCCCCAGATACGCAGTATTTT.

This clonotype was counted ten times or more. The chain has TRBV28 and TRBJ1-2; D possibly corresponds to TRBD1 (6 bases). Germline CDR1 and CDR2: MDHEN and SYDVKM. This CDR3 is built from 15 residues. Trimming took off 2 bases at V and 2 bases at J, with 12 bases between the two ends. The CDR3 region is CASSLVGGGNYGYTF. The DNA for the CDR3 is TGTGCCAGCAGTTTAGTCGGCGGGGGCAACTATGGCTACACCTTC.

The gene calls are TRBV6-4 and TRBJ1-1; D is unclear. The CDR3 loop spans 13 amino acids. V was clipped by 4 bases and J by 3 bases, with 9 bases between them. Germline CDR1 and CDR2: MRHNA and SNTAGT. The CDR3 is CASSAAADTEAFF. The CDR3 coding sequence is TGTGCCAGCAGTGCGGCGGCGGACACTGAAGCTTTCTTT.

Details on this clonotype: Being one base from a much bigger clone, this may be a read error. J is TRBJ2-1 and V is TRBV12-3 or TRBV12-4; D gene ambiguous. V was trimmed by 8 bases and J by 9 bases, leaving 17 bases between them. CDR3 length equals 13 residues. As DNA, the CDR3 is TGTGCCAGCTCACCTTGGACCGCGGCTGAGCAGTTCTTC. Residues: CASSPWTAAEQFF.

The rearrangement uses TRBV20-1 and TRBJ2-1; weak D call: TRBD1 (6 bases). V was cut by 1 base and J by 9 bases, with 16 bases left in between. In germline, CDR1 is DFQATT, CDR2 SNEGSKA (reference sequence). This CDR3 is built from 14 residues. The CDR3 coding sequence is TGCAGTGCTAGAGGGGGTTGGGGGACAAGTGAGCAGTTCTTC. This translates into CSARGGWGTSEQFF.

This clonotype was seen only a few times. The rearrangement uses TRBV7-2 and TRBJ2-4; the D gene is possibly TRBD2 (6 bases). V was pared by 6 bases and J by 0 bases, with 15 bases between. Germline-derived CDR1 and CDR2 are SGHTA and FQGNSA. The CDR3 runs 16 residues. CDR3 nucleotides: TGTGCCAGCAGTTGGGAGGTTGTGGGAGCCAAAAACATTCAGTACTTC. Encoded protein: CASSWEVVGAKNIQYF.

The chain is built from TRBV5-5 and TRBJ1-4; D gene unclear. There are 16 residues in the CDR3. Germline assignment: CDR1 SGHKS and CDR2 YYEKEE (reference sequence). The V and J ends lost 4 bases and 3 bases respectively, with 16 bases between them. The chain's CDR3 is CASSIQVGKSNEKLFF. CDR3 in DNA: TGTGCCAGCAGCATCCAAGTGGGGAAGTCTAATGAAAAACTGTTTTTT.

In its sample, this clonotype was seen a few times. This chain uses TRBV7-9 with TRBJ1-1, with D tentatively TRBD1 (5 bases). V shed 4 bases and J shed 0 bases, with 15 bases lying between them. Per germline, CDR1 SEHNR and CDR2 FQNEAQ (reference sequence). The CDR3 totals 16 residues. The CDR3 sequence is CASSSGGGGLNTEAFF. In nucleotides, the CDR3 is TGTGCCAGCAGCTCCGGAGGTGGGGGGTTGAACACTGAAGCTTTCTTT.

Here the CDR3 DNA reads TGTGCCAGCAGTTTCCAAGGGGCTGGCTACACCTTC. Its protein product is CASSFQGAGYTF. The chain carries TRBV27 and TRBJ1-2, with TRBD1 as a possible D gene (5 bases). The CDR3 runs 12 residues. The V end was cut by 3 bases, the J end by 7 bases, with 9 bases between. The germline gives CDR1 MNHEY, CDR2 SMNVEV (reference sequence).

This clonotype has just a few counts. This chain uses TRBV24-1 with TRBJ1-5; 7 bases line up with TRBD1. The CDR3 is made up of 14 amino acids. Germline loops: CDR1 KGHDR, CDR2 SFDVKD. V gave up 5 bases and J gave up 7 bases; unmatched junction bases: 7. The CDR3 DNA sequence: TGTGCCACCAGTGCAGGACAGGACATGCAGCCCCAGCATTTT. Encoded protein: CATSAGQDMQPQHF.

This sequence joins TRBV12-3 or TRBV12-4 and TRBJ2-5, with TRBD2 matching over 7 bases. Trimming at V came to 5 bases and at J to 1 base, leaving 4 bases not matched to a gene. CDR3 length equals 14 residues. CDR3: CASSRSSGQETQYF. The CDR3 DNA is TGTGCCAGCAGTAGATCTAGCGGCCAAGAGACCCAGTACTTC.

This chain uses TRBV7-9 with TRBJ1-1; D unresolved. Germline CDR1 and CDR2: SEHNR and FQNEAQ (reference sequence). CDR3 length equals 11 residues. The germline V and J ends were trimmed by 1 base and 10 bases, with 7 bases remaining between them. Here the CDR3 reads CASSLGDGAFF. CDR3 in DNA: TGTGCCAGCAGCTTAGGGGATGGAGCTTTCTTT. The full variable domain, completed using reference TRBV7-9 and TRBJ1-1, is DTGVSQNPRHKITKRGQNVTFRCDPISEHNRLYWYRQTLGQGPEFLTYFQNEAQLEKSRLLSDRFSAERPKGSFSTLEIQRTEQGDSAMYLCASSLGDGAFFGQGTRLTVV.

The rearrangement links TRBV4-1 to TRBJ2-2; D gene ambiguous. Germline CDR1 MGHRA, CDR2 YSYEKL. This CDR3 has 14 amino acids. V lost 1 base and J lost 5, with 8 bases in between. CDR3 amino acids: CASSQGRETGELFF. The CDR3 region has the DNA TGCGCCAGCAGCCAAGGGAGAGAAACCGGGGAGCTGTTTTTT.

The chain has TRBV15 and TRBJ2-7, with a tentative D call TRBD1 (6 bases). Looked up from germline, CDR1 is LNHNV and CDR2 is YYDKDF (reference sequence). The CDR3 has 14 amino acids. The germline V and J ends were trimmed by 0 bases and 6 bases, with 12 bases remaining between them. In DNA, the CDR3 is TGTGCCACCAGCAGAGATTGGGGGCAGAGCGAGCAGTACTTC. Its translation is CATSRDWGQSEQYF.